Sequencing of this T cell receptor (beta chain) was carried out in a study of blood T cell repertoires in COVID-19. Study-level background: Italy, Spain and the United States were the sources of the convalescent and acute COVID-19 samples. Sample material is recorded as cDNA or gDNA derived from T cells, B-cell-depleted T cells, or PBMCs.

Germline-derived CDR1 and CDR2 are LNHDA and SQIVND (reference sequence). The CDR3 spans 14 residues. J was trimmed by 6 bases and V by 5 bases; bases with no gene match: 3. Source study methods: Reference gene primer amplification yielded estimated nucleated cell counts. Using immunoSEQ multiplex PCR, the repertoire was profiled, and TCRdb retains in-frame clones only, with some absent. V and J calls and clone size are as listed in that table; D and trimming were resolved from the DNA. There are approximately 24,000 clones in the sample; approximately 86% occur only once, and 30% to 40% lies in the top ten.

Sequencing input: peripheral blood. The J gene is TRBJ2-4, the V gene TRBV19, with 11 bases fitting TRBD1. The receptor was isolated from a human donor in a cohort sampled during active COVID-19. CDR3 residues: CASSPGTGGNIQYF. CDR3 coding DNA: TGTGCCAGTAGTCCGGGGACAGGGGGAAACATTCAGTACTTC.